This passage covers 3 T cell receptor beta chains from one sample sequenced in a study of immune evolution from preneoplasia to lung adenocarcinoma. The method was immunoSEQ multiplex PCR; TCRdb's version includes in-frame clones alone and lacks a portion of them. The data hold about 16,000 clones, with less than 90% observed a single time. Material for sequencing was FFPE invasive lung adenocarcinoma tissue. These receptors were collected from a person in their 70s with invasive lung adenocarcinoma.

The CDR3 DNA sequence: TGTGCCAGCGCTATGACAGCTCCCTATGGCTACACCTTC. The encoded protein is CASAMTAPYGYTF. The V gene is TRBV6-6, the J gene TRBJ1-2; D may be TRBD1 (5 bases). The CDR3 length is 13 residues. The germline V gene has CDR1 MNHNY and CDR2 SVGAGI (reference sequence). V was cut by 8 bases and J by 4 bases, with 14 bases left in between.

This clone appeared a few times. The chain employs TRBV6-1 and TRBJ2-5, with D unclear. V shed 6 bases and J shed 4 bases, with 18 bases lying between them. The CDR3 consists of 15 residues. Germline values: CDR1 MNHNS, CDR2 SASEGT. The CDR3 here is CASRDSQGFPETQYF. As DNA, the CDR3 is TGTGCCAGCAGAGATAGCCAAGGTTTTCCAGAGACCCAGTACTTC.

This clone has just a few counts. The CDR3 DNA reads as TGTGCCATCGATGGCTACACCTTC. Translation gives CAIDGYTF. The rearrangement joins TRBV28 to TRBJ1-2, with D unclear. This CDR3 spans 8 amino acids. From germline, CDR1 is MDHEN and CDR2 SYDVKM. The V end lost 10 bases, the J end lost 6 bases, and 3 bases lay between the germline ends.